These T cell receptor beta chains were read from a single sample in a study of shared clonotypes between healthy human individuals. This table comes from immunoSEQ multiplex PCR, and its TCRdb copy is limited to in-frame clones, with some not included. This sample carries around 2.5 million clones, over 85% of them seen once, and the ten largest clones take 0.35% to 0.45%. The sample comprised naive CD4+ T cells from PBMCs. The source is a man aged 18-30 years in good health. Some clones in this sample may be carry-over from other donors' samples. CDR3s include the opening cysteine and the closing phenylalanine or tryptophan. Fields, in order: D gene, V gene, clone size, J gene, CDR3 protein, CDR3 DNA. D genes are given only for firm matches. A row's size may be missing; if present it is once, few, many or a size class.

>NA|TRBV9|NA|TRBJ2-5
CASSPTGETQYF
TGTGCCAGCAGCCCCACGGGAGAGACCCAGTACTTC
>NA|TRBV9|NA|TRBJ1-4
CASSVIGEGTKLFF
TGTGCCAGCAGCGTAATAGGGGAGGGGACGAAACTGTTTTTT
>NA|TRBV5-1|NA|TRBJ2-1
CASSRDPLGLNEQFF
TGCGCCAGCAGCCGCGACCCGTTAGGTTTGAATGAGCAGTTCTTC
>TRBD1|TRBV18|NA|TRBJ1-4
CASSLIQGDATNEKLFF
TGTGCCAGCTCACTAATCCAGGGGGATGCAACTAATGAAAAACTGTTTTTT
>TRBD1|TRBV15|NA|TRBJ1-5
CATSIGTGKSNQPQHF
TGTGCCACCAGCATCGGGACAGGTAAAAGCAATCAGCCCCAGCATTTT
>TRBD1|TRBV2|NA|TRBJ1-4
CASRGTANEKLFF
TGTGCCAGCAGGGGGACAGCTAATGAAAAACTGTTTTTT
>NA|TRBV9|NA|TRBJ2-5
CASSRGIWETQYF
TGTGCCAGCAGCCGGGGAATTTGGGAGACCCAGTACTTC
>NA|TRBV6-1|NA|TRBJ2-7
CASSLSGIGSYEQYF
TGTGCCAGCAGTCTCTCCGGGATCGGGTCCTACGAGCAGTACTTC
>NA|TRBV5-6|NA|TRBJ1-2
CASSLVRPYGYTF
TGTGCCAGCAGCTTGGTTCGCCCGTATGGCTACACCTTC
>NA|TRBV2|NA|TRBJ1-1
CASSEMRVGVAEAFF
TGTGCCAGCAGTGAAATGAGGGTGGGGGTCGCTGAAGCTTTCTTT
>NA|TRBV7-9|NA|TRBJ2-7
CASRRTETYEQYF
TGTGCCAGCAGGAGGACAGAGACCTACGAGCAGTACTTC
>NA|TRBV7-9|NA|TRBJ2-1
CASSLGDLGDEQFF
TGTGCCAGCAGCTTGGGGGACCTAGGCGATGAGCAGTTCTTC
>NA|TRBV29-1|NA|TRBJ2-7
CSVEIYQGYEQYF
TGCAGCGTTGAAATCTACCAGGGTTACGAGCAGTACTTC
>NA|TRBV7-2|NA|TRBJ1-2
CASSSQAGIHYGYTF
TGTGCCAGCAGCTCACAAGCCGGGATACACTATGGCTACACCTTC
>NA|TRBV6-1|NA|TRBJ1-1
CASNRAGVMNTEAFF
TGTGCCAGCAATAGGGCAGGGGTTATGAACACTGAAGCTTTCTTT
>NA|TRBV12-2|NA|TRBJ2-7
CASRTRSPSYEQYF
TGTGCAAGTCGCACTAGGAGTCCCTCCTACGAGCAGTACTTC
>NA|TRBV7-9|NA|TRBJ2-7
CASSLVAETYEQYF
TGTGCCAGCAGCTTAGTAGCGGAGACCTACGAGCAGTACTTC
>NA|TRBV5-1|NA|TRBJ1-3
CASSYNSGNTIYF
TGCGCCAGCAGCTACAACTCTGGAAACACCATATATTTT
>NA|TRBV18|NA|TRBJ1-1
CASSPTDTDTEAFF
TGTGCCAGCTCACCAACGGACACCGACACTGAAGCTTTCTTT
>NA|TRBV10-1|NA|TRBJ2-3
CASSSNVNADTQYF
TGCGCCAGCAGCTCGAACGTCAACGCGGATACGCAGTATTTT
>NA|TRBV30|few|TRBJ1-5
CAWKGIGGQPQHF
TGTGCCTGGAAAGGGATCGGGGGTCAGCCCCAGCATTTT
>TRBD2|TRBV7-3|NA|TRBJ2-2
CASSRTSGSPGELFF
TGTGCCAGCTCCCGGACTAGCGGGAGTCCCGGGGAGCTGTTTTTT